This paragraph covers one T cell receptor beta chain sequence. These data are taken from a study of blood T cell repertoires in COVID-19. Study at large: Italy, Spain and the United States were the sources of the convalescent and acute COVID-19 samples. T cells, B-cell-depleted T cells, or PBMCs provided the cDNA or gDNA that served as material.

Per the original data handling: Reference gene primers were amplified, and this amplification served to estimate nucleated cell counts. Profiled with immunoSEQ multiplex PCR; TCRdb holds only in-frame clones, not every one. V and J calls and clone size are those listed in that table; D and trimming were worked out from the DNA. The profile shows under 300,000 clones, 70% to 85% of them singletons. CDR1 and CDR2 (germline): KGHSH, LQKENI. The CDR3 has 14 amino acids. Trimming removed 4 bases from V and 4 bases from J, with 12 bases in between. The receptor's source is a woman in her forties who had recovered from COVID-19. The sample taken for sequencing was peripheral blood. V gene TRBV18 combines with J gene TRBJ2-3, with a possible D match to TRBD2 (6 bases). CDR3 DNA sequence: TGTGCCAGCTCACGCGGGGTTGTGGCAGATACGCAGTATTTT. This codes for CASSRGVVADTQYF.